This T cell receptor beta chain emerged from a study of cytomegalovirus exposure and HLA in healthy donors. General study findings and limits: It was about 180 TCR beta chains that were listed as cytomegalovirus-associated. Highest at DRB1 and lowest at HLA-C, TCR association rates differed among HLA loci in a later analysis.

About this clone: Its antigen is undetermined.

Nominally healthy donors provided the samples, though records likely missed some immune exposures. The V and J ends lost 3 bases and 1 base respectively, with 15 bases between them. CDR3 size: 16 residues. CDR1 and CDR2 from the germline V gene are MGHRA and YSYEKL. The primer mix had 60 Vbeta and 13 Jbeta primers. TCRdb's copy holds only in-frame clones and misses some; the assay was immunoSEQ multiplex PCR. The sample holds roughly 150,000 clones; 76% are singletons and the top ten take over 3%. This clonotype originated in a man aged 35 to 55 in good health and CMV-seronegative. Input material: PBMCs. The chain combines TRBV4-1 with TRBJ1-2; TRBD1 is a possible D gene (5 bases). The CDR3, as DNA: TGCGCCAGCAGCCAGGACCCCCCAGGGAATAACTATGGCTACACCTTC. Translation gives CASSQDPPGNNYGYTF.